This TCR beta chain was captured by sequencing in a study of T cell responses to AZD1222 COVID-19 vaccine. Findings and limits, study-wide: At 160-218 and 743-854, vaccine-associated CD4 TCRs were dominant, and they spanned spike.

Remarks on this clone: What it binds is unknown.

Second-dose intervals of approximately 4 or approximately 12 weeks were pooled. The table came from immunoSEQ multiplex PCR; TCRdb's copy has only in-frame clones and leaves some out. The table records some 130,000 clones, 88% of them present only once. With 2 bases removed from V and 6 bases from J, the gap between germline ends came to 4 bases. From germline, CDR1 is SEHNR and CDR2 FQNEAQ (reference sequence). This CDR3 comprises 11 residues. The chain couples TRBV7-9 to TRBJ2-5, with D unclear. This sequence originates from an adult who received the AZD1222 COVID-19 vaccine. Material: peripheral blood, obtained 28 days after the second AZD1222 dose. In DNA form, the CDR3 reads TGTGCCAGCAGCTTAATGCAGACCCAGTACTTC. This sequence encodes CASSLMQTQYF.